This T cell receptor (beta chain) was retrieved from a study of blood T cells in healthy people across ages. The V gene end was trimmed by 3 bases and the J gene end by 3 bases; junction bases not matched to a gene: 5. The CDR3 is 15 amino acids. The germline gives CDR1 MGHDK, CDR2 SYGVNS. Study-wide findings and caveats: A strong correlation between TCR beta diversity and naive T cell percentage was seen.

Combining a sample-barcoded 5' primer with a J-beta primer mix, a second PCR ran for roughly 7 to 11 cycles. TCRdb independently ran MiXCR on the 5' RACE reads; one entry per CDR3 protein. The table has about 1.4 million distinct CDR3 sequences, roughly 64% seen once; the top ten hold over 6.5%. On this clonotype: Its target is unknown.

The chain employs TRBV25-1 and TRBJ2-3, with TRBD2 matching 8 bases. The TCR sequence derives from a man younger than 35 in good health. Material: blood. CDR3: CASSDRGGGTDTQYF. The CDR3 DNA reads TGTGCCAGCAGTGACCGGGGGGGCGGGACAGATACGCAGTATTTT.